A selection of T cell receptor beta chains follows, all from one sample in a study of blood T cell repertoires in COVID-19. TCRdb's table, derived via immunoSEQ multiplex PCR, lists solely in-frame clones and lacks some. The repertoire holds 300,000 to 450,000 clones, over 85% seen once, with 3% to 4.5% in the top ten. Sequencing was carried out using peripheral blood. The receptors come from a woman between 55 and 75 years old with COVID-19, enrolled during active disease. CDR3s include the opening cysteine and the closing phenylalanine or tryptophan. A D gene is named only where the DNA matches it firmly. Expanded clones get a size class; other rows say once, few or many, or leave the size out.

j_call clone_size v_call d_call cdr3_aa cdr3_nt
TRBJ2-6 - TRBV19 TRBD1 CASSRPGGSGANVLTF TGTGCCAGTAGTCGTCCAGGGGGCAGTGGGGCCAACGTCCTGACTTTC
TRBJ1-1 - TRBV5-8 - CASKGWNTEAFF TGTGCCAGCAAGGGGTGGAACACTGAAGCTTTCTTT
TRBJ1-1 - TRBV5-1 - CASSQNTEAFF TGCGCCAGCAGCCAAAACACTGAAGCTTTCTTT
TRBJ1-2 - TRBV2 - CASSEGGGALNYGYTF TGTGCCAGCAGTGAGGGCGGGGGAGCCCTCAACTATGGCTACACCTTC
TRBJ1-5 - TRBV5-4 - CASSHGRGADQPQHF TGTGCCAGCAGCCACGGGCGGGGGGCTGATCAGCCCCAGCATTTT
TRBJ1-6 - TRBV5-1 TRBD1 CASSSSGQWGSPLHF TGCGCCAGCAGCTCCTCGGGACAGTGGGGATCACCCCTCCACTTT
TRBJ2-1 - TRBV10-3 - CAISERGRGEQFF TGTGCCATCAGTGAGAGGGGCCGTGGGGAGCAGTTCTTC
TRBJ2-1 - TRBV7-9 TRBD2 CASSISGGYNEQFF TGTGCCAGCAGCATTAGCGGGGGGTACAATGAGCAGTTCTTC
TRBJ2-1 - TRBV25-1 - CASSENRPGRSYNEQFF TGTGCCAGCAGTGAAAACCGGCCAGGGAGGTCCTACAATGAGCAGTTCTTC
TRBJ1-4 - TRBV10-3 TRBD1 CAISETGEVKKLFF TGTGCCATCAGTGAGACAGGGGAAGTGAAAAAACTGTTTTTT
TRBJ1-2 once TRBV5-1 - CASSLTPGALYGYTF TGCGCCAGCAGCTTGACCCCAGGGGCGCTTTATGGCTACACCTTC
TRBJ1-6 - TRBV6-5 - CASSGVPSPLHF TGTGCCAGCTCGGGGGTGCCGTCACCCCTCCACTTT
TRBJ2-3 - TRBV18 TRBD2 CASSSGLAGTTDTQYF TGTGCCAGCTCATCGGGACTAGCGGGGACCACAGATACGCAGTATTTT
TRBJ1-3 - TRBV29-1 - CSVESTGNTIYF TGCAGCGTTGAAAGCACTGGAAACACCATATATTTT
TRBJ1-2 once TRBV7-2 - CASSLGRGNYGYTF TGTGCCAGCAGCTTAGGCCGAGGTAACTATGGCTACACCTTC